These 5 T cell receptor beta chains came from one sample sequenced in a study of T cells in Graves' hyperthyroidism and ophthalmopathy. Authors of the study amplified TCR beta CDR3 regions from RNA transcripts. The HTBI set primed first-round TCR CDR3 RT-PCR. TCRdb reanalysed the multiplex PCR reads using MiXCR and keeps one entry per CDR3 protein. The sample records around 56,000 distinct CDR3 sequences, approximately 57% being singletons. Sequencing was carried out using blood. Receptors originate from a woman in her fifties or sixties with Graves' ophthalmopathy.

The chain carries TRBV7-9 and TRBJ2-5, with D unresolved. V was clipped by 6 bases and J by 14 bases, with 16 bases between them. CDR1 SEHNR and CDR2 FQNEAQ come from the germline V gene (reference sequence). This CDR3 is built from 11 residues. The CDR3 DNA reads as TGTGCCAGCAGTTCAGGACCAGGAGTATACTTC. It yields the protein CASSSGPGVYF.

The CDR3 protein is CASSFGATENTEAFF. CDR3 nucleotide sequence: TGTGCCAGCAGCTTTGGAGCGACGGAGAACACTGAAGCTTTCTTT. J is TRBJ1-1 and V is TRBV12-3 or TRBV12-4; D is undetermined. V lost 6 bases and J 1 base, leaving 15 bases between the germline ends. There are 15 residues in the CDR3.

V is TRBV7-9 and J is TRBJ2-7, with 9 bases fitting TRBD1. The CDR3 runs 14 residues. From germline, CDR1 is SEHNR and CDR2 FQNEAQ (reference sequence). Trimming took 4 bases from V and 7 from J; bases not matched to a gene: 8. The CDR3 DNA follows: TGTGCCAGCAGCTCCGGGACAGGGACAGTAGAGCAGTACTTC. This codes for CASSSGTGTVEQYF.

This clonotype was seen ten or more times. The chain couples TRBV20-1 to TRBJ1-5; 7 positions agree with TRBD1. The CDR3 covers 14 residues. Germline assignment: CDR1 DFQATT and CDR2 SNEGSKA (reference sequence). The CDR3 DNA is TGCAGCGCCAAACACGGACAGGATAGTCAGCCCCAGCATTTT. Translated: CSAKHGQDSQPQHF.

This chain joins TRBV9 and TRBJ2-5, with D possibly TRBD1 on 6 matching bases. The V gene lost 7 bases and the J gene lost 4 bases, with 17 bases spanning the gap. The germline V gene has CDR1 SGDLS and CDR2 YYNGEE. This CDR3 region has 14 residues. The CDR3 is CASSSRAGAETQYF. CDR3 sequence (DNA): TGTGCCAGCTCCTCTCGGGCAGGGGCAGAGACCCAGTACTTC.